The rows below give T cell receptor beta chains drawn from one sample of a study of blood T cell repertoires in COVID-19. Profiling relied on immunoSEQ multiplex PCR, and the TCRdb table lists in-frame clones only, not all of them. The sample yields some 190,000 clones, around 85% seen once. The sample taken for sequencing was peripheral blood. These receptors were obtained from a man between 60 and 70 years old with acute or convalescent COVID-19. Each CDR3 is given with its conserved first and last residue. A D gene is named only where the DNA matches it firmly. Clone size is not always given. Where it is, it says once, few, many or a class for expanded clones.

v_gene	d_gene	j_gene	abundance	CDR3aa	CDR3nt
TRBV5-5	NA	TRBJ2-2	NA	CASSPRQGGTGELFF	TGTGCCAGCAGCCCCAGACAGGGAGGAACCGGGGAGCTGTTTTTT
TRBV18	NA	TRBJ1-5	NA	CASSPGQSQPQHF	TGTGCCAGCTCACCGGGGCAGTCCCAGCCCCAGCATTTT
TRBV6-6	TRBD1	TRBJ1-5	NA	CASSLPQGGSNNQPQHF	TGTGCCAGCAGTCTCCCCCAGGGGGGATCTAACAATCAGCCCCAGCATTTT
TRBV7-2	NA	TRBJ1-2	NA	CASSLKERGYTF	TGTGCCAGCAGCTTAAAGGAGAGAGGCTACACCTTC
TRBV18	NA	TRBJ2-1	NA	CASSPTGGDEQFF	TGTGCCAGCTCACCAACCGGGGGAGATGAGCAGTTCTTC
TRBV7-9	NA	TRBJ1-2	NA	CASSAAGRLYGYTF	TGTGCCAGCAGCGCAGCGGGACGGCTATATGGCTACACCTTC
TRBV3-1/TRBV3-2	NA	TRBJ2-1	NA	CASSQVRLEQSYNEQFF	TGTGCCAGCAGCCAAGTCCGCCTAGAACAATCCTACAATGAGCAGTTCTTC
TRBV5-1	TRBD2	TRBJ2-7	NA	CASSLASGSYEQYF	TGCGCCAGCAGCTTGGCTAGCGGCAGCTACGAGCAGTACTTC
TRBV19	TRBD1	TRBJ1-4	NA	CASSILPGTGDEKLFF	TGTGCCAGTAGTATACTACCCGGGACAGGGGATGAAAAACTGTTTTTT
TRBV5-1	TRBD2	TRBJ2-1	NA	CASSLIGTSGRDEQFF	TGCGCCAGCAGCTTGATAGGGACTAGCGGGAGGGATGAGCAGTTCTTC
TRBV9	TRBD2	TRBJ2-1	NA	CASSERAGGAQYNEQFF	TGTGCCAGCAGCGAGAGGGCGGGAGGGGCCCAATACAATGAGCAGTTCTTC
TRBV19	TRBD2	TRBJ2-1	NA	CASSIELAGGRNEQFF	TGTGCCAGTAGTATAGAACTAGCGGGAGGGCGCAATGAGCAGTTCTTC
TRBV28	TRBD2	TRBJ2-7	NA	CASRSGTSIYEQYF	TGTGCCAGCAGGTCCGGGACTAGTATCTACGAGCAGTACTTC
TRBV24-1	TRBD2	TRBJ2-1	NA	CATSDRRGGIGNEQFF	TGTGCCACCAGTGACCGCCGGGGAGGGATCGGCAATGAGCAGTTCTTC
TRBV19	NA	TRBJ2-5	NA	CASSRGGKWTQYF	TGTGCCAGTAGTAGAGGGGGAAAATGGACCCAGTACTTC
TRBV18	NA	TRBJ1-1	once	CASSTAQGKVEAFF	TGTGCCAGCTCAACCGCACAGGGAAAGGTAGAAGCTTTCTTT
TRBV5-6	TRBD1	TRBJ2-7	NA	CASSLLPGQGPEQYF	TGTGCCAGCAGCTTACTACCGGGACAGGGACCCGAGCAGTACTTC
TRBV19	TRBD1	TRBJ1-1	NA	CASTDYGGQLIPFF	TGTGCCAGCACTGACTACGGGGGACAGCTAATCCCCTTCTTT